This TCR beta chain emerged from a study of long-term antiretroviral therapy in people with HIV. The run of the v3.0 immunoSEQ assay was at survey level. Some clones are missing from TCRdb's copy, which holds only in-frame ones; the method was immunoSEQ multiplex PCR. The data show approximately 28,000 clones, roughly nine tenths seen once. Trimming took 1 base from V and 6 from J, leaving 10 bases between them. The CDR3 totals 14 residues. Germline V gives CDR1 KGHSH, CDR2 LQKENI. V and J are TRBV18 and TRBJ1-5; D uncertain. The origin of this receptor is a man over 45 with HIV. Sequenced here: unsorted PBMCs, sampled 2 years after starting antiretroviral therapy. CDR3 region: CASSPLGEAQPQHF. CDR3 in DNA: TGTGCCAGCTCACCACTGGGTGAGGCTCAGCCCCAGCATTTT.